Listed here are 27 T cell receptor beta chains from one sample, sequenced in a study of cytomegalovirus exposure and HLA in healthy donors. Libraries were prepared by immunoSEQ multiplex PCR; TCRdb keeps only in-frame clonotypes and omits some of them. This table holds approximately 120,000 clones, about 88% found once. Sequencing was done on a sample of PBMCs. The receptors stem from a woman under 30 in good health and CMV-seronegative.

The chain links TRBV5-8 to TRBJ2-1, with 8 bases aligning to TRBD2. This CDR3 has 16 amino acids. The germline V gene has CDR1 SGHTS and CDR2 YDEGEE. With V trimmed by 2 bases and J by 3 bases, 7 bases remained unmatched. CDR3 residues: CASSFTIGGGYNEQFF. The CDR3 bases are TGTGCCAGCAGCTTTACTATCGGGGGGGGCTACAATGAGCAGTTCTTC.

This chain joins TRBV19 and TRBJ2-3; D perhaps matches TRBD2 (6 bases). Per the germline V gene, CDR1 is LNHDA and CDR2 is SQIVND (reference sequence). The CDR3 is 12 residues long. V was trimmed by 6 bases and J by 4 bases, leaving 8 bases between them. CDR3 in amino acids: CASSGGSDTQYF. In DNA, the CDR3 is TGTGCCAGTAGCGGGGGATCAGATACGCAGTATTTT.

V gene TRBV27 combines with J gene TRBJ1-1, with 7 bases that match TRBD1. V lost 6 bases, J lost 4 bases, and 14 bases stayed unmatched. The germline V gene has CDR1 MNHEY and CDR2 SMNVEV (reference sequence). The length of the CDR3 is 16 residues. CDR3 in amino acids: CASRGVSGQMFTEAFF. For the CDR3, the DNA is TGTGCCAGCAGGGGGGTCTCGGGACAGATGTTCACTGAAGCTTTCTTT.

The chain carries TRBV4-1 and TRBJ2-5; tentatively, D is TRBD1 (6 bases). Between the trimmed V and J ends, which lost 4 bases and 5 bases, there was a span of 17 bases. CDR1 MGHRA and CDR2 YSYEKL come from the germline V gene. The length of the CDR3 is 15 residues. The CDR3 bases are TGCGCCAGCAGCCCCGGGACACCTAATGGGGAGACCCAGTACTTC. Encoded protein: CASSPGTPNGETQYF.

The chain carries TRBV6-1 and TRBJ1-2; 9 bases line up with TRBD1. V lost 3 bases to trimming and J lost 11 bases; unmatched junction nucleotides: 7. CDR1 and CDR2 from the germline V gene are MNHNS and SASEGT. This CDR3 is built from 13 residues. The CDR3 loop reads CASSDPWGQGYTF. For the CDR3, the DNA is TGTGCCAGCAGTGACCCGTGGGGACAGGGATACACCTTC.

Points on this clone: Other DNA sequences within the sample encode an identical CDR3. This sequence joins TRBV7-3 and TRBJ1-1; 8 nucleotides match TRBD1. This CDR3 is built from 13 residues. Trimming removed 2 bases from V and 5 bases from J; junction bases left unmatched: 1. Germline CDR1 is SGHTA and CDR2 is FQGTGA. In DNA form, the CDR3 reads TGTGCCAGCAGCTTAGGACAGGGAACTGAAGCTTTCTTT. This encodes CASSLGQGTEAFF.

With respect to this clone: Other DNA sequences from this sample encode an identical CDR3 as well. V is TRBV6-6 and J is TRBJ2-7; D is perhaps TRBD1 (5 bases). The CDR3 spans 15 residues. V was clipped by 0 bases and J by 3 bases, with 12 bases between them. Germline CDR1 is MNHNY and CDR2 is SVGAGI (reference sequence). The CDR3 sequence is CASSYSEGADYEQYF. The CDR3 DNA sequence: TGTGCCAGCAGTTACTCGGAAGGGGCCGACTACGAGCAGTACTTC.

The V call is TRBV19, the J call TRBJ2-7, with a possible D match to TRBD2 (6 bases). Trimming cost V 1 base and J 1 base, with 8 bases left between them. The CDR3 length is 14 residues. Germline V gives CDR1 LNHDA, CDR2 SQIVND (reference sequence). The CDR3 DNA follows: TGTGCCAGTAGTATAGCGGGGGAATCCTACGAGCAGTACTTC. Protein product: CASSIAGESYEQYF.

The chain carries TRBV2 and TRBJ2-1; D gene unclear. CDR1 and CDR2 from the germline V gene are SNHLY and FYNNEI. The CDR3 has 15 amino acids. Trimming shortened V by 1 base and J by 3 bases, and 10 bases separated the two germline ends. The chain's CDR3 is CASSEELILYNEQFF. As DNA, the CDR3 is TGTGCCAGCAGTGAAGAACTAATCCTCTACAATGAGCAGTTCTTC.

The chain is built from TRBV6-4 and TRBJ1-6, with D perhaps TRBD1 (6 bases). V was cut by 4 bases and J by 8 bases, with 9 bases left in between. This CDR3 is built from 13 residues. CDR1 is MRHNA and CDR2 is SNTAGT in the germline V gene. The DNA for the CDR3 is TGTGCCAGCAGTGCAGGGGCTTATTCACCCCTCCACTTT. This translates into CASSAGAYSPLHF.

V and J are TRBV10-3 and TRBJ2-1; the D is unclear. Germline V lookup: CDR1 ENHRY, CDR2 SYGVKD. The CDR3 is 12 amino acids. Deletions cut 4 bases from V and 9 bases from J, with 10 bases between. Here the CDR3 reads CAISAGSVEQFF. CDR3 DNA: TGTGCCATCAGTGCAGGTTCTGTTGAGCAGTTCTTC.

CDR3 protein: CASRRTGEDYGYTF. CDR3 coding DNA: TGTGCCAGCAGACGGACAGGGGAAGACTATGGCTACACCTTC. The chain joins TRBV2 to TRBJ1-2; TRBD1 agrees at 9 bases. CDR1 and CDR2 (germline): SNHLY, FYNNEI. The CDR3 is 14 amino acids. V lost 6 bases, J lost 3 bases, and 5 bases stayed unmatched.

The chain is built from TRBV4-3 and TRBJ2-5, with D possibly TRBD2 on 6 matching bases. V was cut by 1 base and J by 5 bases, with 17 bases left in between. CDR1 LGHNA and CDR2 YSLEER come from the germline V gene. The CDR3 consists of 16 residues. CDR3 DNA: TGCGCCAGCAGCCAAGGGGTCCCGGCGGCGGGGGAGACCCAGTACTTC. The encoded protein is CASSQGVPAAGETQYF.

The J gene is TRBJ2-5, the V gene TRBV30, with 14 bases that match TRBD2. The germline V gene has CDR1 GTSNPN and CDR2 SVGIG (reference sequence). The ends lost 5 bases at V and 5 bases at J; junction bases unmatched: 7. The CDR3 length is 15 residues. CDR3 nucleotides: TGTGCCTGGCAGACTAGCGGGGGGGTGAGGGAGACCCAGTACTTC. This encodes CAWQTSGGVRETQYF.

V gene TRBV29-1 combines with J gene TRBJ2-1, with D possibly being TRBD2 (5 bases). CDR3 length equals 10 residues. Germline CDR1 and CDR2: SQVTM and ANQGSEA. The CDR3, as DNA: TGCAGTGCCCAGACTAACGAGCAGTTCTTC. Translated: CSAQTNEQFF.

This clone was detected only once. The chain joins TRBV9 to TRBJ2-2; TRBD1 aligns across 7 bases. The germline V gene encodes CDR1 SGDLS and CDR2 YYNGEE. The CDR3 loop spans 16 amino acids. With 3 bases clipped from V and 2 bases from J, the junction kept 7 bases outside the gene matches. The CDR3 loop is CASSGPGTANTGELFF. CDR3 in DNA: TGTGCCAGCAGCGGTCCCGGGACAGCTAACACCGGGGAGCTGTTTTTT.

V gene TRBV28 combines with J gene TRBJ1-2; no clear D. The germline gives CDR1 MDHEN, CDR2 SYDVKM. Trimming removed 6 bases at V and 7 bases at J, with 12 bases between. This CDR3 is built from 12 residues. CDR3 in amino acids: CASSNSEAGYTF. The CDR3 nucleotides read TGTGCCAGCAGCAACTCCGAGGCTGGCTACACCTTC.

The chain couples TRBV19 to TRBJ2-7, with a possible D match to TRBD1 (6 bases). There are 12 residues in the CDR3. With 6 bases removed from V and 10 bases from J, the gap between germline ends came to 16 bases. The germline V gene has CDR1 LNHDA and CDR2 SQIVND (reference sequence). Here the CDR3 reads CASSQTGGGQYF. The CDR3 nucleotides read TGTGCCAGTAGCCAGACAGGAGGAGGACAGTACTTC.

The chain combines TRBV30 with TRBJ2-1; D gene ambiguous. Germline V gene data show CDR1 as GTSNPN and CDR2 as SVGIG (reference sequence). V was shortened by 5 bases and J by 6 bases, with 8 bases between the two germline ends. CDR3 length equals 11 residues. CDR3 protein: CAWEVFNEQFF. The CDR3 DNA reads as TGTGCCTGGGAGGTTTTCAATGAGCAGTTCTTC.

As DNA, the CDR3 is TGTGCCAGCAGTCTCGGACTAGTCTACAATGAGCAGTTCTTC. Amino acids: CASSLGLVYNEQFF. This chain joins TRBV27 and TRBJ2-1; 7 bases line up with TRBD2. This CDR3 is built from 14 residues. V gave up 5 bases and J gave up 3 bases; unmatched junction bases: 4. CDR1 MNHEY and CDR2 SMNVEV come from the germline V gene (reference sequence).

The chain combines TRBV29-1 with TRBJ2-3; no firm D call. Germline CDR1 and CDR2: SQVTM and ANQGSEA. Trimming left V 7 bases short and J 4 bases short, with 12 bases between. This CDR3 has 12 amino acids. CDR3 in amino acids: CSAYHSPDTQYF. The CDR3 region has the DNA TGCAGCGCTTACCACAGCCCAGATACGCAGTATTTT.

The chain uses TRBV2 and TRBJ2-7; a possible D gene is TRBD1 (6 bases). CDR1 is SNHLY and CDR2 is FYNNEI in the germline V gene. The CDR3 is made up of 14 amino acids. Deletions cut 7 bases from V and 3 bases from J, with 16 bases between. The CDR3 loop is CASMGADRLYEQYF. The DNA for the CDR3 is TGTGCCAGCATGGGGGCTGACAGGCTCTACGAGCAGTACTTC.

J is TRBJ2-3 and V is TRBV30; 7 positions match TRBD2. This CDR3 is built from 14 residues. Trimming cost V 7 bases and J 2 bases; bases outside gene matches: 9. Germline assignment: CDR1 GTSNPN and CDR2 SVGIG (reference sequence). CDR3 amino acids: CAYLLAFPTDTQYF. The CDR3 DNA reads TGTGCCTACCTACTAGCGTTCCCCACAGATACGCAGTATTTT.

The rearrangement joins TRBV7-9 to TRBJ2-5; D is perhaps TRBD2 (7 bases). Deletions cut 7 bases from V and 4 bases from J, with 25 bases between. The germline V gene has CDR1 SEHNR and CDR2 FQNEAQ (reference sequence). This CDR3 comprises 17 residues. The CDR3 sequence: CASTPSWGGEGGETQYF. The DNA of the CDR3 is TGTGCCAGCACCCCATCTTGGGGGGGAGAGGGGGGAGAGACCCAGTACTTC.

The rearrangement joins TRBV11-2 to TRBJ2-7; D is perhaps TRBD1 (6 bases). The germline CDR1 and CDR2 sequences are SGHAT and FQNNGV. V was clipped by 4 bases and J by 3 bases, with 19 bases between them. This CDR3 is 16 amino acids long. DNA of the CDR3: TGTGCCAGCAGCTGGGGGCGGGCGAACAGATTCTACGAGCAGTACTTC. Protein: CASSWGRANRFYEQYF. Combining the CDR3 with reference TRBV11-2 and TRBJ2-7 gives the whole variable domain EAGVAQSPRYKIIEKRQSVAFWCNPISGHATLYWYQQILGQGPKLLIQFQNNGVVDDSQLPKDRFSAERLKGVDSTLKIQPAKLEDSAVYLCASSWGRANRFYEQYFGPGTRLTVT.

This chain connects TRBV7-2 to TRBJ1-1; possibly TRBD1 for D (6 bases). The CDR3 loop spans 15 amino acids. CDR1 and CDR2 from the germline V gene are SGHTA and FQGNSA. The germline V and J ends were trimmed by 5 bases and 2 bases, with 15 bases remaining between them. CDR3 sequence reads: CASSIFTGSNTEAFF. For the CDR3, the DNA is TGTGCCAGCAGCATATTTACAGGGTCCAACACTGAAGCTTTCTTT.

This chain uses TRBV27 with TRBJ1-5; 10 bases agree with TRBD1. There are 18 residues in the CDR3. Germline V gene lookup returns CDR1 MNHEY and CDR2 SMNVEV (reference sequence). V shed 3 bases, J shed 2 bases, and the junction held 10 bases outside the gene matches. The DNA of the CDR3 is TGTGCCAGCAGTTTTGTGACAGGGGGCTTGTTAGGCAATCAGCCCCAGCATTTT. Its translation is CASSFVTGGLLGNQPQHF.